This TCR beta chain stems from a study of blood T cell repertoires in COVID-19 (dated by TCRdb to the early 2020s). At the level of the whole study: Samples covering the acute and convalescent phases of COVID-19 were provided by collaborators in the United States, Italy and Spain. The prospective study material was composed of cDNA or gDNA derived from T cells, B-cell-depleted T cells, or PBMCs. Subjects who had been exposed to COVID-19, were actively infected with it, or had recovered from it provided the deeply sampled blood TCRbeta repertoires that made up the dataset. The repertoires were made available in a free public database intended to serve as a resource for research on the immune response to SARS-CoV-2. Samples came from the ongoing ImmuneRACE study (first 160 participants) plus 1,254 subjects from 6 global collaborators. The sample metadata nearly always contained a de-identified subject ID, COVID-19 status, age in years and sex. Where HLA class I and class II types were available, the types were taken from metadata supplied by the sample provider, not from assay-based typing. Here is what the overall study found, with its caveats: Clinical and demographic metadata were provided uncurated, with the amount varying by source and participant.

The CDR3, cysteine through phenylalanine, is 16 amino acids long. Only CDR3 DNA remains: 48 bases, in frame from the first base. The germline V gene yields MNHEY for CDR1 and SVGAGI for CDR2. Between the V and J ends, shortened by 1 base and 3 bases respectively, the junction contains 15 bases. Another Seattle source contributed samples from volunteer blood donors who had recovered from COVID-19. Each collaborating institution followed its own protocols to collect whole blood in K2EDTA tubes. For TCRbeta analysis, collaborators shipped samples in one of three forms: frozen whole blood, isolated PBMCs, or DNA extracted from either of those sample types. To note about this clone: Its recognized antigen is unknown. No much larger clone is present one base from it, and per-base qualities are unavailable.

The immunoSEQ Assay, a bias-controlled multiplex PCR, was used to amplify TCRbeta CDR3 regions from genomic DNA. From the authors' description of their analysis: Nucleated cell counts per sample were estimated from amplification of reference gene primers within the assay. To quantify the absolute abundance of each unique TCRbeta CDR3 rearrangement, sequence reads were collapsed and filtered. For each sample, productive Simpson clonality was calculated by taking the square root of Simpson's diversity index across productive rearrangements. Sourced from immuneACCESS, this table was stored by TCRdb with only in-frame sequences that have V and J called. A share of the clones is absent; for the studies checked, an unresolved V gene accounts for under half, and the remainder has no known explanation. The V and J calls and clone size come from that table; D and trimming were worked out from the DNA. The sample table holds roughly 190,000 clones, of which 88% were seen once. The top ten clones comprise less than 7.5% of the sample.

The TCR originated in a woman between 35 and 50 years old who had recovered from COVID-19. The sequenced material came from peripheral blood. Recombination connected TRBV6-5 to TRBJ1-1; TRBD1 is perhaps the D gene, given 6 matching bases. The nucleotide sequence is given as TGTGCCAGCAGTTACTACTTAACAGGGCGGGACACTGAAGCTTTCTTT. This sequence encodes CASSYYLTGRDTEAFF.